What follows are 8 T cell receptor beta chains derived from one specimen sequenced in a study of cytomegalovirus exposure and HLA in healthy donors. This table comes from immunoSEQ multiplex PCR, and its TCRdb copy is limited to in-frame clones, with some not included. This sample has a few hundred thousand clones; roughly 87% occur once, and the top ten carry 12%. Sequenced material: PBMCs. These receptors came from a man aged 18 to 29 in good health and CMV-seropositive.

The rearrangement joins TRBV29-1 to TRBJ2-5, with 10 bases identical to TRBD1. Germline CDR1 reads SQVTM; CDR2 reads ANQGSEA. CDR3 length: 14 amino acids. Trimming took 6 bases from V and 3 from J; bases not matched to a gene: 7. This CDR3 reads CSVAAGTGEETQYF. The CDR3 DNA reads TGCAGCGTCGCAGCCGGGACAGGGGAAGAGACCCAGTACTTC.

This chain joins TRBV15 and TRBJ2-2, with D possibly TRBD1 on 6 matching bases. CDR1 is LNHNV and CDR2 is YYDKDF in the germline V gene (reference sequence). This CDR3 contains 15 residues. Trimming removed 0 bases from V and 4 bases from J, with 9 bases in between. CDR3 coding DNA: TGTGCCACCAGCAGAGATGACAGGAGCACCGGGGAGCTGTTTTTT. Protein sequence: CATSRDDRSTGELFF.

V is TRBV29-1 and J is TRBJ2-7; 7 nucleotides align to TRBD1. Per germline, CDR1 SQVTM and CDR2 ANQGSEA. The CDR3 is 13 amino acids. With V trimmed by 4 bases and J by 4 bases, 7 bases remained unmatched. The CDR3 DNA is TGCAGCGTTGTAGGTCAGGGGGTATACGAGCAGTACTTC. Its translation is CSVVGQGVYEQYF.

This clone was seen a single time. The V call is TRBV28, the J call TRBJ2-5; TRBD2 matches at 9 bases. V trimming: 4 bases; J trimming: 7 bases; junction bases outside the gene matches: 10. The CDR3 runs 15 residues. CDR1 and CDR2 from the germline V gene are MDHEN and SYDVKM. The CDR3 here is CASSYGGRALGTQYF. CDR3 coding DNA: TGTGCCAGCAGTTACGGCGGGAGGGCCCTAGGGACCCAGTACTTC.

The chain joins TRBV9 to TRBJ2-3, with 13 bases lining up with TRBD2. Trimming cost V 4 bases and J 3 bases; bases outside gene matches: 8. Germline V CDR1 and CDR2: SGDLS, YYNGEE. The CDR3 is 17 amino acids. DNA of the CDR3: TGTGCCAGCAGCCCCCGGACTAGCGGGAGAAGGACAGATACGCAGTATTTT. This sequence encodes CASSPRTSGRRTDTQYF. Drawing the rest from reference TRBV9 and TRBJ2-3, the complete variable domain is DSGVTQTPKHLITATGQRVTLRCSPRSGDLSVYWYQQSLDQGLQFLIQYYNGEERAKGNILERFSAQQFPDLHSELNLSSLELGDSALYFCASSPRTSGRRTDTQYFGPGTRLTVL.

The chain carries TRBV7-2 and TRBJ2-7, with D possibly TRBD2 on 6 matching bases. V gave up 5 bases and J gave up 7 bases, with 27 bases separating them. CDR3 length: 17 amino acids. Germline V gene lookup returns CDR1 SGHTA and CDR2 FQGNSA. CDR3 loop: CASSGWREAGTGSEQYF. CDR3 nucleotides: TGTGCCAGCAGCGGATGGAGGGAAGCAGGCACGGGTAGTGAGCAGTACTTC. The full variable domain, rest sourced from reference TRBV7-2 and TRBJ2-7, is GAGVSQSPSNKVTEKGKDVELRCDPISGHTALYWYRQSLGQGLEFLIYFQGNSAPDKSGLPSDRFSAERTGGSVSTLTIQRTQQEDSAVYLCASSGWREAGTGSEQYFGPGTRLTVT.

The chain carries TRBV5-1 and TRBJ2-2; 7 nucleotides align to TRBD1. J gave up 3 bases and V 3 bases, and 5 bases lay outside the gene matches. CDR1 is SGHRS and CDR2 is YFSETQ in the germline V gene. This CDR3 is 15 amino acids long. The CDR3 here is CASSSRGQDTGELFF. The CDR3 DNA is TGCGCCAGCAGCTCAAGGGGGCAGGACACCGGGGAGCTGTTTTTT.

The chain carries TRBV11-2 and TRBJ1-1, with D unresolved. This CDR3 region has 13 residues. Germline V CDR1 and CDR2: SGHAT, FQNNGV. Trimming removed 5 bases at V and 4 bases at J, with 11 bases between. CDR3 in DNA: TGTGCCAGCAGCCGGTACATCGGCACTGAAGCTTTCTTT. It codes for CASSRYIGTEAFF.